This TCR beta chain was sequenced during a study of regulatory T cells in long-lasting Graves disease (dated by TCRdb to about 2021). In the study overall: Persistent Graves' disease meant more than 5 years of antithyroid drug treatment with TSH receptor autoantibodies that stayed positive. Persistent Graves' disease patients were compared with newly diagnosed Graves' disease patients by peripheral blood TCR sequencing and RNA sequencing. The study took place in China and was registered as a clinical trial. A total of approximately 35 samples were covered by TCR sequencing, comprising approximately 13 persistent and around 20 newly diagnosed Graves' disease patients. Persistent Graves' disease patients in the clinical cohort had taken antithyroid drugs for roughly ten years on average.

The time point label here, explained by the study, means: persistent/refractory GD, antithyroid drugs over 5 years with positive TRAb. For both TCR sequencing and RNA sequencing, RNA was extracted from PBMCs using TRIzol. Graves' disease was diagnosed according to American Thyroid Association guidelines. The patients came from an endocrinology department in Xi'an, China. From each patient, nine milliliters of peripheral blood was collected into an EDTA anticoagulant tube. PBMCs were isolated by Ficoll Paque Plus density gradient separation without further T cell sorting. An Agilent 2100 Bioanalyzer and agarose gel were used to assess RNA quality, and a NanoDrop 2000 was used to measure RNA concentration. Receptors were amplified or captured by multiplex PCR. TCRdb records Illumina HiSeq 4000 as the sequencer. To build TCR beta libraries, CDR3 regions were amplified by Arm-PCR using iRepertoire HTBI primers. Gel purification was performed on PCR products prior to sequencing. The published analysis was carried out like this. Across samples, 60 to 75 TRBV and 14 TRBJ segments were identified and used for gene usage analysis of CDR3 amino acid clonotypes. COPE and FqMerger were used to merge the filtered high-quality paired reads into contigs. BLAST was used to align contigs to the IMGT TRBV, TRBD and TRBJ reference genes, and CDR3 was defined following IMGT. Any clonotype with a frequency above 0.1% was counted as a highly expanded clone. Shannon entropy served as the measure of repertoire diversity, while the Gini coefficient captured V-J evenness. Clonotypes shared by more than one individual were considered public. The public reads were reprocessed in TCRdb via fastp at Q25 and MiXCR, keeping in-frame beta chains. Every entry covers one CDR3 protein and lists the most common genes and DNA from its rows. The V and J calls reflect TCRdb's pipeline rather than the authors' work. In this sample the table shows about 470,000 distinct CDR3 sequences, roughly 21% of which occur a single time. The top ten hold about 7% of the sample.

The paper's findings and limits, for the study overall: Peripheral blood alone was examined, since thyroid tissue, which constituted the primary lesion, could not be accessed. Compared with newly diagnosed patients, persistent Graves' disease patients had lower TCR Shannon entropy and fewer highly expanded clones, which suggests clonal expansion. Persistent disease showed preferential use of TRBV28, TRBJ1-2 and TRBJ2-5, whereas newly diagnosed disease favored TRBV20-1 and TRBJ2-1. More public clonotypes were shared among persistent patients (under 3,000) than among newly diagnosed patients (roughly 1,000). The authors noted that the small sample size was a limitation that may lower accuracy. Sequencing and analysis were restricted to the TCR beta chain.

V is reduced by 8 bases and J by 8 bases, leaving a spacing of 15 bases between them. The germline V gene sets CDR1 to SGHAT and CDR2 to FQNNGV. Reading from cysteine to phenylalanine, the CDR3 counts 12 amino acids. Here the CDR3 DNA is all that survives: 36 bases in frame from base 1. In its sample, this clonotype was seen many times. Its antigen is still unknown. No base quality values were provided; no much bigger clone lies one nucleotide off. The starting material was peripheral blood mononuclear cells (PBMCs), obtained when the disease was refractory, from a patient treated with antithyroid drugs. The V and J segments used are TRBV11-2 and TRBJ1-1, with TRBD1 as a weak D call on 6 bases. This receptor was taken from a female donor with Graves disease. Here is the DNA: TGTGCCAGCCAAGGCTTACAGGGAGAAGCTTTCTTT. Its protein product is CASQGLQGEAFF.